The 14 T cell receptor beta chains reported below all come from one sample, sequenced in a study of cytomegalovirus exposure and HLA in healthy donors. PCR was performed using 60 Vbeta and 13 Jbeta primers. Sequenced by immunoSEQ multiplex PCR; TCRdb stores in-frame clones only, minus some. The sample lists fewer than 200,000 clones, 70% to 85% occurring once. The specimen sequenced was PBMCs. The receptors were gathered from a human donor in good health.

CDR3 DNA: TGTGCCAGCAGCTTGGTTCTAGCGGGGGCCAGCTCCTACGAGCAGTACTTC. It encodes CASSLVLAGASSYEQYF. The chain uses TRBV5-5 and TRBJ2-7; 10 nucleotides agree with TRBD2. After removal of 0 bases from V and 0 bases from J, the junction contained 6 bases not matched to a gene. CDR1 and CDR2 from the germline V gene are SGHKS and YYEKEE (reference sequence). This CDR3 spans 17 amino acids.

This rearrangement joins TRBV5-1 to TRBJ1-1; D possibly corresponds to TRBD1 (6 bases). Germline assignment: CDR1 SGHRS and CDR2 YFSETQ. Trimming removed 2 bases from V and 0 bases from J, with 8 bases in between. This CDR3 has 14 residues. The CDR3 loop reads CASSFTGMNTEAFF. The CDR3 DNA reads TGCGCCAGCAGCTTTACAGGGATGAACACTGAAGCTTTCTTT.

The genes are TRBV30 and TRBJ1-1; 10 bases align to TRBD1. Germline values: CDR1 GTSNPN, CDR2 SVGIG (reference sequence). The CDR3 is 13 residues long. The V segment lost 4 bases and the J segment 4 bases; nucleotides outside the gene matches: 3. This chain's CDR3 is CAWKWTGGTEAFF. For the CDR3, the DNA is TGTGCCTGGAAATGGACAGGGGGCACTGAAGCTTTCTTT.

The J gene is TRBJ1-2, the V gene TRBV7-2, with 8 bases that match TRBD1. Germline V gene lookup returns CDR1 SGHTA and CDR2 FQGNSA. This CDR3 comprises 17 residues. V trimming: 5 bases; J trimming: 3 bases; junction bases outside the gene matches: 14. CDR3 loop: CASSAQAIQGADYGYTF. The CDR3 nucleotides read TGTGCCAGCAGCGCACAGGCGATTCAGGGGGCTGACTATGGCTACACCTTC. The full variable domain, completed using reference TRBV7-2 and TRBJ1-2, is GAGVSQSPSNKVTEKGKDVELRCDPISGHTALYWYRQSLGQGLEFLIYFQGNSAPDKSGLPSDRFSAERTGGSVSTLTIQRTQQEDSAVYLCASSAQAIQGADYGYTFGSGTRLTVV.

This clone has a handful of counts. The chain recombines TRBV6-1 with TRBJ2-7; TRBD1 is a possible D gene (5 bases). In germline, CDR1 is MNHNS, CDR2 SASEGT. This CDR3 region has 14 residues. The V gene lost 3 bases and the J gene lost 2 bases, with 11 bases spanning the gap. The CDR3 DNA sequence: TGTGCCAGCAGTGACGTAGGGGTGGCCTACGAGCAGTACTTC. This sequence encodes CASSDVGVAYEQYF.

This chain links TRBV7-9 with TRBJ1-2; D is possibly TRBD1 (5 bases). Trimming pared 5 bases from V and 1 base from J, leaving 14 bases between. The CDR3 extends over 15 amino acids. CDR1 SEHNR and CDR2 FQNEAQ come from the germline V gene (reference sequence). For the CDR3, the DNA is TGTGCCAGCAGCCACACAGGAGATTATAACTATGGCTACACCTTC. Encoded protein: CASSHTGDYNYGYTF.

This chain uses TRBV25-1 with TRBJ1-4; D may be TRBD1 (5 bases). This CDR3 contains 16 residues. Between the trimmed V and J ends, which lost 4 bases and 3 bases, there was a span of 15 bases. CDR1 is MGHDK, CDR2 SYGVNS, per germline. The chain's CDR3 is CASSVAGLSANEKLFF. The CDR3 bases are TGTGCCAGCAGTGTCGCGGGGCTAAGTGCTAATGAAAAACTGTTTTTT.

This clone was counted a few times. This chain connects TRBV6-5 to TRBJ1-2; tentative D call: TRBD1 (5 bases). The V and J ends lost 5 bases and 4 bases respectively, with 11 bases between them. The CDR3 has 13 amino acids. Germline loops: CDR1 MNHEY, CDR2 SVGAGI. The CDR3 bases are TGTGCCAGCAGTCAGGGTTGGGGCTATGGCTACACCTTC. It yields the protein CASSQGWGYGYTF.

The genes are TRBV4-1 and TRBJ2-5; 7 nucleotides line up with TRBD1. V shed 4 bases and J 2 bases; nucleotides not matched to a gene: 10. Germline CDR1 and CDR2: MGHRA and YSYEKL. The CDR3 loop spans 16 amino acids. The CDR3 nucleotides read TGCGCCAGCAGCCCCGGATGGACAGGAGAACAAGAGACCCAGTACTTC. Its protein is CASSPGWTGEQETQYF.

V is TRBV25-1 and J is TRBJ2-3; 10 bases are a match to TRBD2. CDR1 and CDR2 (germline): MGHDK, SYGVNS. V shed 3 bases and J 4 bases; nucleotides not matched to a gene: 7. The CDR3 has 16 residues. The chain's CDR3 is CASSDWSGGAPDTQYF. Written as DNA, the CDR3 is TGTGCCAGCAGTGATTGGAGCGGGGGGGCCCCAGATACGCAGTATTTT.

The genes are TRBV11-3 and TRBJ2-3, with 7 bases lining up with TRBD2. The CDR3 is 14 amino acids. The germline CDR1 and CDR2 sequences are SGHNT and YENEEA. The junction had 7 bases not matched to a gene; V was cut back by 5 bases and J by 5 bases. As DNA, the CDR3 is TGTGCCAGCAGCCCTGGGGGGGGAAGAGATACGCAGTATTTT. As protein: CASSPGGGRDTQYF.

The chain joins TRBV13 to TRBJ2-3; 7 bases are shared with TRBD1. CDR3 length: 16 residues. The germline gives CDR1 PRHDT, CDR2 FYEKMQ (reference sequence). V gave up 7 bases and J gave up 6 bases; unmatched junction bases: 16. The CDR3 sequence is CASNYRGVGARDTQYF. CDR3 in DNA: TGTGCCAGCAACTACAGGGGTGTGGGGGCCAGGGATACGCAGTATTTT.

The V call is TRBV28, the J call TRBJ1-5, with TRBD1 identical over 7 bases. The CDR3 extends over 13 amino acids. Trimming removed 4 bases from V and 11 bases from J; junction bases left unmatched: 8. CDR1 MDHEN and CDR2 SYDVKM come from the germline V gene. In nucleotides, the CDR3 is TGTGCCAGCAGTTCCGGACAGGCGGTTTCCCAGCATTTT. Protein: CASSSGQAVSQHF. Using reference TRBV28 and TRBJ1-5 for the parts outside the CDR3, the full variable domain is DVKVTQSSRYLVKRTGEKVFLECVQDMDHENMFWYRQDPGLGLRLIYFSYDVKMKEKGDIPEGYSVSREKKERFSLILESASTNQTSMYLCASSSGQAVSQHFGDGTRLSIL.

The J gene is TRBJ1-1, the V gene TRBV7-8; no reliable D call. This CDR3 has 12 residues. The germline V and J ends were trimmed by 2 bases and 7 bases, with 8 bases remaining between them. CDR1 is SGHVS, CDR2 FQNEAQ, per germline. The CDR3 DNA follows: TGTGCCAGCAGCTTATCGGCAGGTGAAGCTTTCTTT. It yields the protein CASSLSAGEAFF.